This TCR beta chain appears in the sequencing data of a study of early T cells in non-severe SARS-CoV-2 infection. Overall study context: Chains were not paired, and sequencing was done on bulk RNA from unsorted whole blood. General study points: CD4 and private specificities were missed by VDJdb matching, which favored anti-spike CD8 responses.

As to this clonotype: Antigen unknown.

As part of library construction, unique molecular identifiers were attached to individual cDNA molecules. From the 5' RACE reads, TCRdb called clonotypes with MiXCR, one entry per CDR3 protein. The table shows 60,000 to 65,000 distinct CDR3 sequences, with more than 7% occurring only once. V was trimmed by 3 bases and J by 7 bases, leaving 16 bases between them. CDR1 and CDR2 from the germline V gene are KGHSH and LQKENI. The length of the CDR3 is 15 residues. This receptor was taken from an adult who was a healthcare worker with PCR-confirmed SARS-CoV-2 infection or an uninfected control (not recorded which). The material was whole blood, obtained at baseline. This sequence joins TRBV18 and TRBJ1-5, with TRBD1 as a possible D gene (5 bases). CDR3 loop: CASSPGTQSGQPQHF. CDR3 in DNA: TGTGCCAGCTCACCCGGGACGCAATCGGGACAGCCCCAGCATTTT.